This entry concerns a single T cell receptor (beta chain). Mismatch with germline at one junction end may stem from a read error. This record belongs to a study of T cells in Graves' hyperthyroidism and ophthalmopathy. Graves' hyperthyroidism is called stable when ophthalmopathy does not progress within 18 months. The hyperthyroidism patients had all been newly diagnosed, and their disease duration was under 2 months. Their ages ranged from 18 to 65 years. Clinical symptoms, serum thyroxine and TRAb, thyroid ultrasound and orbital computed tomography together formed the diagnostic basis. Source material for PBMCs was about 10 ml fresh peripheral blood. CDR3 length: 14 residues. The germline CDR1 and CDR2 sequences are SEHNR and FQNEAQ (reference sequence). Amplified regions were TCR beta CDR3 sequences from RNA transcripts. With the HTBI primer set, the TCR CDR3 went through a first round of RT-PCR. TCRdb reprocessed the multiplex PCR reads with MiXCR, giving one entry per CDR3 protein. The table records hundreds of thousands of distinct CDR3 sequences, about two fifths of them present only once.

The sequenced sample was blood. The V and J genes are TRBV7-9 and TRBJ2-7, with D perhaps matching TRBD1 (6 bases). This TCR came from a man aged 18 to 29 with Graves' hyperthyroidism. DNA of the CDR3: TGCGCCAGCAGCCAAGGGCCCGCAGGGGAAGAGCAGTACTTC. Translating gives CASSQGPAGEEQYF.